This record concerns one T cell receptor (beta chain) sequence. Only a few counts were recorded for this clone. Its antigen is still unknown. No per-base quality is available; no much larger clone lies one base away. This specimen comes from a study of cytomegalovirus exposure and HLA in healthy donors (dated by TCRdb to the late 2010s). Regarding the research as a whole: An earlier analysis of several hundred of the donors reported approximately 280 Gb of sequence data and 117 million unique TCR beta sequences obtained from about 180 million T cells. Around 320 gigabases of sequencing data and 70 million to 85 million unique TCR sequences were included in an early release covering several hundred HLA-typed donors. Among the approximately 400 genotyped donors, under 90% belonged to the genetic ancestry cluster associated with self-reported Caucasian donors. The study was designed to test whether signatures of past pathogen exposure could be identified by cataloging public T cell receptors. The study used immunosequencing to profile the T cell repertoires of approximately 690 subjects and linked those repertoires to cytomegalovirus serostatus. In addition to the first cohort of about 650 subjects, a separate validation cohort of 120 different subjects was used. To predict cytomegalovirus infection status, the study brought together high-throughput TCR immunosequencing, statistical association of individual TCRs with disease status, and machine learning. To study patterns of TCR occurrence, a later analysis re-analyzed previously published TCR beta repertoires from several hundred donors and added high-resolution HLA genotyping. Rather than drawing on any new phenotypic data, the later analysis identified candidate immune exposures from TCR beta sequences and the way those sequences occurred across donors. An earlier analysis of around 580 of the donors used high-throughput TCR beta sequencing to judge whether each TCR beta V gene segment behaved as functional or pseudogenic. Donor age, sex, ethnicity and CMV serostatus were compiled together with the repertoire data. In a later genetic analysis, genome-wide SNP genotypes for about 55% of the 666 donors were used, and that subset was treated as a discovery cohort. Every repertoire in the discovery cohort had been generated on one and the same sequencing platform. HLA typing included class I and class II loci at four-digit resolution. Typing coverage varied by locus: roughly 620-630 donors for A, B, C, DRB1 and DQB1; 500 to 550 for DQA1; 600 to 610 for DPA1; 450 to 480 for DPB1. Roughly 5 DR-DQ haplotypes were handled as single units for association and clustering, since linkage in the cohort was strong. On average, around 200,000 unique TCR beta nucleotide sequences were sequenced per donor among 300 to 500 genotyped donors of the cohort, with 15% to 20% of those sequences being non-productive.

From the germline V gene, CDR1 is SGHRS and CDR2 is YFSETQ. V and J lose 2 bases and 2 bases, and a span of 11 bases separates them. Including cysteine and phenylalanine, the CDR3 has 14 amino acids. The sequence is cut down to CDR3 DNA, 42 bases in frame from base 1. The cohort was made up of 500 to 800 healthy bone marrow donors. At the time of sampling, all cohort members were nominally healthy, though unrecorded immune exposures were likely present. The donor tested CMV seronegative and was one of the 352 seronegative cohort members. A peripheral blood sample was collected from each donor, and TCR beta sequencing was performed on peripheral blood mononuclear cells. Genomic DNA extraction from the blood cell samples was performed with the Qiagen DNeasy Blood Extraction Kit. Here is what the overall study found, with its caveats: A further reported finding was that TCR beta sequences accurately predicted the HLA-A and HLA-B alleles for most subjects in the first cohort. In both the original and validation cohorts, the classifier was reported to diagnose cytomegalovirus status with high specificity and sensitivity. A total of roughly 160 TCR beta chains were listed by the study as associated with cytomegalovirus. Compared with the roughly 700-donor mean, donors in an Asian-associated ancestry cluster had fewer N-insertions in productive TCRs, according to a later genetic analysis. The 87-base-pair reads could not distinguish some IMGT-functional V segments, including TRBV6-2 and TRBV6-3, so those segments were excluded. The earlier analysis of 450 to 700 of the donors excluded about 16 rarely observed V segments, including chromosome 9 orphons, because counts were too low. The sequencing pipeline was judged likely to have produced a cluster of highly shared sequence variants as a technical artifact. Sequencing depth was assumed to be roughly uniform across donors in the presence/absence analyses, though that assumption may not hold. According to a later analysis, parvovirus B19, influenza, CMV and Epstein-Barr virus appeared linked to several top co-occurrence clusters. In a later genetic analysis, a missense DCLRE1C variant was associated with V-gene and J-gene trimming of TCR beta chains, and the association was replicated in an independent cohort. The authors suggested that the approach could potentially be extended to other disease states and immunological phenotypes. A later analysis associated about 17,000 TCR beta sequences with specific HLA alleles at a false discovery rate of 0.05. A few of the identified cytomegalovirus-associated TCR beta chains were confirmed in vitro to be specific for cytomegalovirus antigens. Because HLA typing was unavailable for some donors at each locus, only the typed subset was used in association tests. In a later analysis, TCR association rates were found to vary across HLA loci, with the most associated TCRs seen for DRB1 alleles and the fewest for HLA-C alleles. While some public TCRs were present in many individuals, most TCR sequences turned up only very rarely across donors. Immune exposure information for the cohort was limited to CMV serostatus. When HLA alleles, especially DR and DQ, strongly co-occurred, attributing TCR associations to individual alleles was difficult. Correlated functional status among segregating V segments might reflect linkage disequilibrium, but an unknown experimental factor could not be ruled out. Compared with equally common non-associated chains, HLA-associated TCR beta chains in a later analysis were more clonally expanded and had lower generation probabilities. In an earlier analysis of more than 500 of the donors, most TCR beta V segments appeared in productive rearrangements about 90% or about 30% of the time, broadly matching IMGT annotations. Most CMV-associated TCR beta chains appeared to be HLA-restricted in a later analysis, and the HLA associations seemed to be driven largely by CMV exposure. The cohort was sequenced for TCR beta chains only, and without alpha or paired-chain data the features that could be detected were limited.

The library was generated by the immunoSEQ multiplex PCR assay. For the multiplex PCR, a mixture combining 60 forward primers for TCR Vbeta segments and 13 reverse primers for TCR Jbeta segments was used. The CDR3 region of rearranged TCR beta genes was amplified from genomic DNA with a multiplex PCR assay. The amplified TCR beta libraries were sequenced on the Illumina HiSeq System as 87-base-pair reads. On the authors' methods: Across the 700 or so repertoires, a later analysis counted 75 million to 90 million unique TCR beta chains, roughly 11 million of which were shared by at least two donors. Raw reads were error-corrected and collapsed into unique sequences with a nearest-neighbor algorithm that merged closely related sequences to remove PCR and sequencing errors. CDR3 sequences were aligned to IMGT reference sequences to assign V, D and J gene segments. For a sequence to be retained, a match of at least six nucleotides to both a V gene segment and a J gene segment was required. Rearrangements were called productive when the CDR3 lacked stop codons and stayed in frame with V and J; all others were non-productive. Following IMGT convention, CDR3 was defined as the stretch from the second conserved V-encoded cysteine to the conserved J-encoded phenylalanine. In an earlier analysis of roughly 610 of the donors, sequences lacking an unambiguous match to a single V gene segment were excluded. In an earlier analysis of approximately 610 of the donors, V segments were called functional above 56.7% productive rearrangements and were called segregating when the between-donor standard deviation exceeded 5%. To diagnose cytomegalovirus status from the catalog of TCR beta chain sequences, a statistical classification framework was built. V and J gene assignment, in a later analysis, came from comparing TCR nucleotide sequences with IMGT/GENE-DB human TR gene sequences. Using the TCRdist pipeline, a later analysis assigned CDR3 sequences along with most-parsimonious VDJ recombination scenarios. A later analysis defined each TCR beta chain by its CDR3 amino acid sequence plus V-gene family, and excluded reads lacking a unique V-gene family. To address suspected cross-contamination and a sequencing artifact, a later analysis removed over 500 highly shared, low-generation-probability nucleotide sequences. In a later analysis, a clonal expansion index was calculated for each public chain from normalized within-repertoire ranks of inferred template counts. In a later analysis, generation probabilities were computed with a VDJ recombination model fitted to out-of-frame rearrangements, and the resulting probabilities were checked against IGoR. In a later analysis, hypergeometric tests were used to score TCR-TCR, TCR-HLA and TCR-CMV co-occurrence, with a repertoire-size bias correction applied to TCR pairs. False discovery rates were estimated in a later analysis by permuting HLA or CMV assignments 20 times. In a later analysis, co-occurring TCRs were grouped using DBSCAN, with TCRdist sequence similarity added in when clustering inside HLA-allele-positive subsets. Repertoires with fewer than 30,000 or more than 120,000 public chains were left out of co-occurrence clustering, as were four to six repertoires with anomalous nucleotide sharing. This immuneACCESS table, as held by TCRdb, lists in-frame sequences with V and J called but not all clones. Of the missing ones, under half trace to an unresolved V gene in checked studies; the others have no known cause. V, J and clone size are taken as reported in that table, and D and trimming were inferred from the DNA itself. For this sample there are about 170,000 clones; roughly 80% appear just once. The ten biggest clones cover about 2.3% of the sample.

The receptor chain draws on TRBV5-1 and TRBJ2-7; TRBD1 is perhaps the D gene, given 6 matching bases. The clonotype was recovered from a male donor in good health and CMV-seronegative. Sequenced input: PBMCs. This receptor carries the CDR3 CASSLTGRPYEQYF. The base sequence is TGCGCCAGCAGCTTAACAGGGCGCCCCTACGAGCAGTACTTC.